Listed here is a single T cell receptor beta chain. Its specificity is unknown. The entry originates in a study of cytomegalovirus exposure and HLA in healthy donors. About the study: From about 179 million T cells, an earlier analysis saw approximately 110 million unique TCR beta sequences. Study-wide results and limits: In a later analysis, the majority of CMV-associated beta chains seemingly showed HLA restriction.

This CDR3 spans 16 amino acids. The germline CDR1 and CDR2 sequences are LGHNA and YNFKEQ. V lost 0 bases to trimming and J lost 6 bases, with 15 bases between them. The PCR used 60 Vbeta and 13 Jbeta primers. How the authors handled the data: The authors later counted roughly 77 million unique TCR beta chains, about 11 million of them shared. Sequencing was performed with immunoSEQ multiplex PCR; in TCRdb, only in-frame clones are kept and a portion is missing. V and J calls and clone size are copied from that table; D and trimming were computed from the DNA. This sample has some 120,000 clones, with 9% to 10% found just once.

The sequenced material came from PBMCs. The sequence was collected from a man under 40 in good health and CMV-seronegative. The chain recombines TRBV4-2 with TRBJ2-1; D not resolved. In DNA, the CDR3 is TGTGCCAGCAGCCAAGATACGGCTAACTCGGGCAATGAGCAGTTCTTC. The encoded protein is CASSQDTANSGNEQFF.